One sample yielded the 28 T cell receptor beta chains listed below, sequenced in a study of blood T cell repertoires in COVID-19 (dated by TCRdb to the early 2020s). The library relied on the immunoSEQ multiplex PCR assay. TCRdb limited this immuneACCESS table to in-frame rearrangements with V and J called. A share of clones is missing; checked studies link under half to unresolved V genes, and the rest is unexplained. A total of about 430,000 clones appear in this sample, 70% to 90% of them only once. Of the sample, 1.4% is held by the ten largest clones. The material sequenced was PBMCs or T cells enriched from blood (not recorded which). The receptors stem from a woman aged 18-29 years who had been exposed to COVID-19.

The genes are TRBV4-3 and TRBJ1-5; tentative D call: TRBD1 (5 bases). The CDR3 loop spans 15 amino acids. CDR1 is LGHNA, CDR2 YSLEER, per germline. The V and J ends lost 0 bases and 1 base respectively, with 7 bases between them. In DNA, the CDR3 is TGCGCCAGCAGCCAAGAGACAGCGAGCAATCAGCCCCAGCATTTT. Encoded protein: CASSQETASNQPQHF.

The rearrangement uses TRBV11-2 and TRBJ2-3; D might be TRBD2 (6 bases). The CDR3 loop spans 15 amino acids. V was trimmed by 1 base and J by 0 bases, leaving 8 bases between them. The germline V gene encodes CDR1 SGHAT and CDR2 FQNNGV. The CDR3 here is CASSLGGVSTDTQYF. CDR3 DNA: TGTGCCAGCAGCTTAGGGGGGGTTAGCACAGATACGCAGTATTTT.

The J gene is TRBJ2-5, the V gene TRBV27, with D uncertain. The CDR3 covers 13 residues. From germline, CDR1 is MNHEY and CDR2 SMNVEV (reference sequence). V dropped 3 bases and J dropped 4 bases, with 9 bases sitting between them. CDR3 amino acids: CASSFKLGETQYF. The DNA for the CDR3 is TGTGCCAGCAGTTTTAAACTCGGAGAGACCCAGTACTTC.

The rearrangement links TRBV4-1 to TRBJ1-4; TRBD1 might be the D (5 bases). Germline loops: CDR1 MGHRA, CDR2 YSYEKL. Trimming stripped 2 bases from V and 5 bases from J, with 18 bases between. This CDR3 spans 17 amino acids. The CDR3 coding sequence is TGCGCCAGCAGCCAACCTGAGATCGGGAGGGGCAATGAAAAACTGTTTTTT. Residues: CASSQPEIGRGNEKLFF.

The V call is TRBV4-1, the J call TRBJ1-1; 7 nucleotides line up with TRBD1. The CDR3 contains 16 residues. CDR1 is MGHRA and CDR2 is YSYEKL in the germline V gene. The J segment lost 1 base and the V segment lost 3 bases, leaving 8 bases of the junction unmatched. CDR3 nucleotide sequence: TGCGCCAGCAGCCATACCGGGACAGTAAAGAACACTGAAGCTTTCTTT. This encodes CASSHTGTVKNTEAFF.

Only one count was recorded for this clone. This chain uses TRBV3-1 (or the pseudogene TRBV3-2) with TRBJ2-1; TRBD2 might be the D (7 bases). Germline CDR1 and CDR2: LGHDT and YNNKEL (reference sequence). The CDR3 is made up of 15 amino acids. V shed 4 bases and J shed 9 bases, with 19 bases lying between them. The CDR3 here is CASSLIAGAIGEQFF. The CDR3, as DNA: TGTGCCAGCAGCCTAATTGCGGGGGCGATCGGTGAGCAGTTCTTC.

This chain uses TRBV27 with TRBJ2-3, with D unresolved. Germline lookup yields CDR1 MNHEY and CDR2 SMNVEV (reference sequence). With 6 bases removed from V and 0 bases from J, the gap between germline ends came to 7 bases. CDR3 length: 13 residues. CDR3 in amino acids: CASRSPSTDTQYF. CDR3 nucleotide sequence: TGTGCCAGCAGATCCCCTAGCACAGATACGCAGTATTTT.

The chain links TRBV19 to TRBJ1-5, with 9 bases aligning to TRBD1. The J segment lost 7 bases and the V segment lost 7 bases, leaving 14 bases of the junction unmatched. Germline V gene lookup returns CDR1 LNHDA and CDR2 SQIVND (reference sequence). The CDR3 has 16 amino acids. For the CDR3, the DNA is TGTGCCAGTACCTACCGAGGGGACAGGGCAAACCAGCCCCAGCATTTT. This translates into CASTYRGDRANQPQHF.

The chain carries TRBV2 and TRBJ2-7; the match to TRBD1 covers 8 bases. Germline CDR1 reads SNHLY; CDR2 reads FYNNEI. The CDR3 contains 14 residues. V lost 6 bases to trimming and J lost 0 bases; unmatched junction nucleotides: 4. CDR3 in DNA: TGTGCCAGCAGACCCGGGACAGGCTCCTACGAGCAGTACTTC. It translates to CASRPGTGSYEQYF.

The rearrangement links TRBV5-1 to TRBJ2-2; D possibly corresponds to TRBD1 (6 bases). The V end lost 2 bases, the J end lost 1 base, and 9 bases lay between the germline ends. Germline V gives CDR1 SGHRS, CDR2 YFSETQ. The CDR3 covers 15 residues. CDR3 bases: TGCGCCAGCAGCTTTACAGGGATGAACACCGGGGAGCTGTTTTTT. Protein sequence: CASSFTGMNTGELFF.

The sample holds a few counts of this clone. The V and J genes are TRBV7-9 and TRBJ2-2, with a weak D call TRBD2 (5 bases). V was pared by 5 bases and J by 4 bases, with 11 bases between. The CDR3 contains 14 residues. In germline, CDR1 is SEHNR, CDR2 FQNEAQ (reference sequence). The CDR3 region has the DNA TGTGCCAGCAGCCCACCTAGCTTCACCGGGGAGCTGTTTTTT. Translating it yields CASSPPSFTGELFF. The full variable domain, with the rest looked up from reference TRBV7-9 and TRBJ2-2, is DTGVSQNPRHKITKRGQNVTFRCDPISEHNRLYWYRQTLGQGPEFLTYFQNEAQLEKSRLLSDRFSAERPKGSFSTLEIQRTEQGDSAMYLCASSPPSFTGELFFGEGSRLTVL.

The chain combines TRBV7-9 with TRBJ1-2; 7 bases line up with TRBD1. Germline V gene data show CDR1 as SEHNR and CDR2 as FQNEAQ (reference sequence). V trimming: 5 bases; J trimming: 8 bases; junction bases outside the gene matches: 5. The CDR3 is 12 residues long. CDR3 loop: CASSRQGVGYTF. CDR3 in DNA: TGTGCCAGCAGCAGACAGGGAGTGGGCTACACCTTC.

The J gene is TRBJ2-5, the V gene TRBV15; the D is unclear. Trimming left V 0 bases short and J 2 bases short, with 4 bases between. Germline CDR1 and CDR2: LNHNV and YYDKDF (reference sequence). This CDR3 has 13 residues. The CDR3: CATSRERQETQYF. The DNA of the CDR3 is TGTGCCACCAGCAGAGAGAGACAAGAGACCCAGTACTTC.

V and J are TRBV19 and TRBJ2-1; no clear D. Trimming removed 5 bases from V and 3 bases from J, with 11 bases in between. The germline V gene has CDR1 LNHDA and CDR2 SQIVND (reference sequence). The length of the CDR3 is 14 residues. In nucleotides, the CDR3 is TGTGCCAGTAGTTCTCGGCAGCGCTACAATGAGCAGTTCTTC. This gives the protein CASSSRQRYNEQFF.

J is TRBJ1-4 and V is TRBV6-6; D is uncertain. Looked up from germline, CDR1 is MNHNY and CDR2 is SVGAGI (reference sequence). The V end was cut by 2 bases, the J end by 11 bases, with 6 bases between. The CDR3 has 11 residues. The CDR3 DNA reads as TGTGCCAGCAGTTACGGGGAGAAACTGTTTTTT. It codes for CASSYGEKLFF.

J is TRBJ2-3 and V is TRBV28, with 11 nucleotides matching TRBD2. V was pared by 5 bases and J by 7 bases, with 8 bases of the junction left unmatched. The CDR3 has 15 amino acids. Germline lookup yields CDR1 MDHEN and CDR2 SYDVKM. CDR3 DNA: TGTGCCAGCAGTCCCGGGACTAGCGGCTCAAATACGCAGTATTTT. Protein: CASSPGTSGSNTQYF. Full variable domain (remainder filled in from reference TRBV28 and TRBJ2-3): DVKVTQSSRYLVKRTGEKVFLECVQDMDHENMFWYRQDPGLGLRLIYFSYDVKMKEKGDIPEGYSVSREKKERFSLILESASTNQTSMYLCASSPGTSGSNTQYFGPGTRLTVL.

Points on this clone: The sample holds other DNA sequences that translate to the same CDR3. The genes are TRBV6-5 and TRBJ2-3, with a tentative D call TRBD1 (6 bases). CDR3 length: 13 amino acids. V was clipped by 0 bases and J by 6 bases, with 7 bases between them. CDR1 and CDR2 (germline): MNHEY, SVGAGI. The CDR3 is CASSYSRGDTQYF. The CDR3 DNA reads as TGTGCCAGCAGTTACTCGAGGGGGGATACGCAGTATTTT.

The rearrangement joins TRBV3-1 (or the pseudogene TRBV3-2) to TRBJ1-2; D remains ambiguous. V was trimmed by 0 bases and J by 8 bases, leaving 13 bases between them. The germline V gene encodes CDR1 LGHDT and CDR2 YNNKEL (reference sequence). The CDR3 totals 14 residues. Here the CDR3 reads CASSQDRRVGGYTF. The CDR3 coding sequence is TGTGCCAGCAGCCAAGATAGGCGAGTGGGCGGCTACACCTTC.

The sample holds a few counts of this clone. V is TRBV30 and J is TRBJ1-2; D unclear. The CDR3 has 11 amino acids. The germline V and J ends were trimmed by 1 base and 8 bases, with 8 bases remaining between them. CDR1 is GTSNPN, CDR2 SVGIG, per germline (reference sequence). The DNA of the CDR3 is TGTGCCTGGAGTGGGAGGAAAGGCTACACCTTC. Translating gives CAWSGRKGYTF.

As DNA, the CDR3 is TGTGCCAGCAGTCCCTCATACGGCAGGGGAAATGAGCAGTTCTTC. Encoded protein: CASSPSYGRGNEQFF. The V and J genes are TRBV28 and TRBJ2-1, with D tentatively TRBD1 (6 bases). Germline V CDR1 and CDR2: MDHEN, SYDVKM. The CDR3 runs 15 residues. V was clipped by 5 bases and J by 7 bases, with 18 bases between them.

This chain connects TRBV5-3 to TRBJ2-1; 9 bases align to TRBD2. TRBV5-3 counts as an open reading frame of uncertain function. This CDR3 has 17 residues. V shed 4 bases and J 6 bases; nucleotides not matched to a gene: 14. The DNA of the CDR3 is TGTGCCAGAAGCGGGAGTGGTGCTAGCGGGGCCCTCAATGAGCAGTTCTTC. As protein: CARSGSGASGALNEQFF.

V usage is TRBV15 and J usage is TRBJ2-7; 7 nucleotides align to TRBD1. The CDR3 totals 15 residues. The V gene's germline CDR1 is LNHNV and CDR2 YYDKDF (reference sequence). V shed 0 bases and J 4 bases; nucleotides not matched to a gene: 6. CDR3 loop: CATSREKGAPYEQYF. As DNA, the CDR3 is TGTGCCACCAGCAGAGAGAAGGGGGCGCCTTACGAGCAGTACTTC.

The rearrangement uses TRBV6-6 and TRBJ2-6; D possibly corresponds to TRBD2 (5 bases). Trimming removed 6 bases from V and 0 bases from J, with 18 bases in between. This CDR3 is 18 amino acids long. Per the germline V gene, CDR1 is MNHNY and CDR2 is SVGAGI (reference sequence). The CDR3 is CASSRLAAGHSGANVLTF. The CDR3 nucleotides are TGTGCCAGCAGCCGATTAGCCGCGGGTCACTCTGGGGCCAACGTCCTGACTTTC.

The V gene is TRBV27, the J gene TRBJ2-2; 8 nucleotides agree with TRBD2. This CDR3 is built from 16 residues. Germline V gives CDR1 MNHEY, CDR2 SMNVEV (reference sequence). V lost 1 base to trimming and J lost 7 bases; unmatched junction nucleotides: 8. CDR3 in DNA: TGTGCCAGCAGTTTATTCACGGGAGGGCCGAACGGGGAGCTGTTTTTT. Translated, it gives CASSLFTGGPNGELFF.

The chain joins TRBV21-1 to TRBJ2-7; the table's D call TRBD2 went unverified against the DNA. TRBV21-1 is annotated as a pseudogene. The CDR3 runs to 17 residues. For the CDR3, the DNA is TGTGCCAGCAGCAAAGATTTCGGGGTTGGAGTGGTCTACGAGCAGTACTTC. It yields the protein CASSKDFGVGVVYEQYF.

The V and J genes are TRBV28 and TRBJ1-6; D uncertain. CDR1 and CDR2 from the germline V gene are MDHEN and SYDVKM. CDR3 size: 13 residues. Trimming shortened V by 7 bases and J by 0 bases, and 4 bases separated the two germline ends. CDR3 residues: CASTSSYNSPLHF. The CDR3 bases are TGTGCCAGCACGAGCTCCTATAATTCACCCCTCCACTTT. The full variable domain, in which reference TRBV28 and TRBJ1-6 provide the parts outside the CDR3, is DVKVTQSSRYLVKRTGEKVFLECVQDMDHENMFWYRQDPGLGLRLIYFSYDVKMKEKGDIPEGYSVSREKKERFSLILESASTNQTSMYLCASTSSYNSPLHFGNGTRLTVT.

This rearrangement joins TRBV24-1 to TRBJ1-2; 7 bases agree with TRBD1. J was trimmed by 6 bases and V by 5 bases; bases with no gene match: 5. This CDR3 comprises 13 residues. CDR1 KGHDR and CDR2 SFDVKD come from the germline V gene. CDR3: CATSAGGIDGYTF. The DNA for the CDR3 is TGTGCCACCAGTGCAGGGGGGATTGATGGCTACACCTTC.

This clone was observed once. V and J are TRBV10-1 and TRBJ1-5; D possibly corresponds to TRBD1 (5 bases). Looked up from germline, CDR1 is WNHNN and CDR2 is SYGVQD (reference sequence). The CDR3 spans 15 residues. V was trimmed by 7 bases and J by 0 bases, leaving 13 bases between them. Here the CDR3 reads CASMNQGYSNQPQHF. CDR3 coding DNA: TGCGCCAGCATGAACCAGGGCTATAGCAATCAGCCCCAGCATTTT.